This entry lists 2 T cell receptor beta chains sequenced from one sample in a study of blood T cell repertoires in COVID-19. TCRdb's copy holds only in-frame clones and misses some; the assay was immunoSEQ multiplex PCR. The sample records 55,000 to 65,000 clones, roughly 74% being singletons. Source material: peripheral blood. The receptor set was obtained from a human donor in a cohort sampled during active COVID-19.

The V and J genes are TRBV5-5 and TRBJ2-1; D possibly corresponds to TRBD2 (5 bases). This CDR3 region has 17 residues. V lost 0 bases to trimming and J lost 0 bases, with 13 bases between them. In germline, CDR1 is SGHKS, CDR2 YYEKEE (reference sequence). The CDR3 sequence: CASSLGGVESSYNEQFF. CDR3 sequence (DNA): TGTGCCAGCAGCTTGGGGGGAGTAGAGAGCTCCTACAATGAGCAGTTCTTC.

The chain recombines TRBV27 with TRBJ2-5, with 9 bases that match TRBD2. Looked up from germline, CDR1 is MNHEY and CDR2 is SMNVEV (reference sequence). With 5 bases clipped from V and 3 bases from J, the junction kept 4 bases outside the gene matches. The CDR3 contains 14 residues. The CDR3 loop is CASSPAGGEETQYF. CDR3 coding DNA: TGTGCCAGCAGTCCCGCGGGAGGGGAAGAGACCCAGTACTTC.